This T cell receptor (beta chain) was identified during a study of cytomegalovirus exposure and HLA in healthy donors. Across the study: There were roughly 80 million unique TCRs (from HLA-typed donors) in an early data release.

Study-wide findings and caveats: Investigators reported 150 to 200 TCR beta chains as tied to cytomegalovirus. As was reported, the classifier diagnosed cytomegalovirus status with high specificity and sensitivity. Another analysis was done later, and it associated around 17,000 TCR beta sequences with HLA alleles at 0.05 false discovery rate.

The PCR employed 60 Vbeta primers together with 13 Jbeta primers. The method was immunoSEQ multiplex PCR; TCRdb's version includes in-frame clones alone and lacks a portion of them. The repertoire consists of approximately 220,000 clones, with roughly 88% occurring once and the leading ten covering roughly 0.66%. This CDR3 is built from 16 residues. Germline V gives CDR1 SNHLY, CDR2 FYNNEI. V lost 2 bases, J lost 2 bases, and 6 bases stayed unmatched. A note on this clone: Its antigen is not known.

This chain links TRBV2 with TRBJ2-1; 7 bases line up with TRBD2. Source material: PBMCs. The receptor was isolated from a boy between 2 and 10 years old in good health and CMV-seronegative. In nucleotides, the CDR3 is TGTGCCAGCAGTGAATTGAGCGGGGTAACCTACAATGAGCAGTTCTTC. Translation gives CASSELSGVTYNEQFF.